These 27 T cell receptor beta chains originate from one sample sequenced in a study of blood T cell repertoires in COVID-19. Sequencing used immunoSEQ multiplex PCR; TCRdb keeps in-frame clones, though not all of them. The sample lists more than 300,000 clones, about 92% seen once, with approximately 18% in the top ten. Material: PBMCs or T cells enriched from blood (not recorded which). These receptors came from a woman in her 30s who had recovered from COVID-19.

The rearrangement uses TRBV5-1 and TRBJ2-5; the D gene is possibly TRBD1 (5 bases). Deletions cut 7 bases from V and 1 base from J, with 11 bases between. The germline V gene encodes CDR1 SGHRS and CDR2 YFSETQ. The CDR3 extends over 13 amino acids. The CDR3 DNA reads TGCGCCAGCGGGGCATTACCCCAAGAGACCCAGTACTTC. Protein sequence: CASGALPQETQYF.

The chain uses TRBV7-2 and TRBJ2-4; TRBD1 is a possible D gene (6 bases). Looked up from germline, CDR1 is SGHTA and CDR2 is FQGNSA. The CDR3 has 14 residues. V was trimmed by 5 bases and J by 8 bases, leaving 16 bases between them. The CDR3, as DNA: TGTGCCAGCAGCCCCTCCCCAGGGGCGGACATTCAGTACTTC. Its translation: CASSPSPGADIQYF.

The rearrangement links TRBV7-2 to TRBJ2-3, with D perhaps matching TRBD2 (6 bases). CDR1 SGHTA and CDR2 FQGNSA come from the germline V gene. The V end was cut by 5 bases, the J end by 1 base, with 10 bases between. The CDR3 contains 14 residues. The CDR3 sequence is CASSRVAGTDTQYF. The CDR3 DNA reads as TGTGCCAGCAGCCGGGTAGCGGGCACAGATACGCAGTATTTT.

This chain joins TRBV6-5 and TRBJ2-5; TRBD2 matches at 7 bases. The CDR3 runs 14 residues. The trim removed 9 bases at V and 4 bases at J, leaving 11 bases unmatched. Germline V lookup: CDR1 MNHEY, CDR2 SVGAGI. CDR3 DNA: TGTGCCAGTACCACGGAGGGGAGGGGAGAGACCCAGTACTTC. Amino acids: CASTTEGRGETQYF.

The chain couples TRBV7-2 to TRBJ2-5, with no clear D. The V end was cut by 6 bases, the J end by 4 bases, with 15 bases between. The germline V gene has CDR1 SGHTA and CDR2 FQGNSA. This CDR3 region has 14 residues. This chain's CDR3 is CASSTSITGETQYF. In DNA, the CDR3 is TGTGCCAGCAGTACCTCCATTACTGGAGAGACCCAGTACTTC.

This chain joins TRBV6-5 and TRBJ2-3; 9 positions match TRBD2. CDR3 length: 14 residues. V dropped 7 bases and J dropped 8; count of bases not matched to a gene: 10. In germline, CDR1 is MNHEY, CDR2 SVGAGI. CDR3 amino acids: CASISGTSSFTQYF. In DNA form, the CDR3 reads TGTGCCAGCATTTCCGGGACTAGCAGTTTTACGCAGTATTTT.

The rearrangement uses TRBV11-2 and TRBJ1-3; D is possibly TRBD1 (6 bases). Per germline, CDR1 SGHAT and CDR2 FQNNGV. Trimming left V 4 bases short and J 5 bases short, with 12 bases between. The CDR3 totals 14 residues. CDR3 loop: CASSSLQGRNTIYF. The CDR3 nucleotides read TGTGCCAGCAGCTCTTTACAGGGAAGAAACACCATATATTTT.

The rearrangement uses TRBV28 and TRBJ1-5; D remains unclear. Germline values: CDR1 MDHEN, CDR2 SYDVKM. The CDR3 totals 14 residues. Trimming took 7 bases from V and 2 from J, leaving 12 bases between them. The CDR3 sequence is CASILGSRNQPQHF. CDR3 nucleotide sequence: TGTGCCAGCATCCTAGGTTCACGCAATCAGCCCCAGCATTTT. The whole variable domain, filled in from reference TRBV28 and TRBJ1-5, reads DVKVTQSSRYLVKRTGEKVFLECVQDMDHENMFWYRQDPGLGLRLIYFSYDVKMKEKGDIPEGYSVSREKKERFSLILESASTNQTSMYLCASILGSRNQPQHFGDGTRLSIL.

The V and J genes are TRBV5-4 and TRBJ1-1, with D hard to call. Germline V gene data show CDR1 as SGHNT and CDR2 as YYREEE (reference sequence). V lost 4 bases to trimming and J lost 5 bases, with 12 bases between them. This CDR3 contains 13 residues. CDR3 nucleotides: TGTGCCAGCAGCCGCGAAAGCGGGACTGAAGCTTTCTTT. Protein sequence: CASSRESGTEAFF. The full variable domain, rest sourced from reference TRBV5-4 and TRBJ1-1, is ETGVTQSPTHLIKTRGQQVTLRCSSQSGHNTVSWYQQALGQGPQFIFQYYREEENGRGNFPPRFSGLQFPNYSSELNVNALELDDSALYLCASSRESGTEAFFGQGTRLTVV.

The chain employs TRBV28 and TRBJ2-7; D perhaps matches TRBD1 (6 bases). The CDR3 loop spans 15 amino acids. Germline CDR1 MDHEN, CDR2 SYDVKM. Trimming removed 5 bases from V and 0 bases from J, with 14 bases in between. CDR3 coding DNA: TGTGCCAGCAGTCAAACCGGGACACCCTCCTACGAGCAGTACTTC. Translating it yields CASSQTGTPSYEQYF.

V usage is TRBV28 and J usage is TRBJ1-3, with a weak D call TRBD1 (5 bases). With 5 bases removed from V and 8 bases from J, the gap between germline ends came to 19 bases. Germline loops: CDR1 MDHEN, CDR2 SYDVKM. The CDR3 sequence is 15 residues long. In DNA form, the CDR3 reads TGTGCCAGCAGTAAAACCGGGACTCTGGGTGACACCATATATTTT. This gives the protein CASSKTGTLGDTIYF. Full variable domain (remainder filled in from reference TRBV28 and TRBJ1-3): DVKVTQSSRYLVKRTGEKVFLECVQDMDHENMFWYRQDPGLGLRLIYFSYDVKMKEKGDIPEGYSVSREKKERFSLILESASTNQTSMYLCASSKTGTLGDTIYFGEGSWLTVV.

This sequence joins TRBV7-9 and TRBJ1-1, with 7 bases lining up with TRBD1. CDR1 is SEHNR, CDR2 FQNEAQ, per germline (reference sequence). The junction had 5 bases not matched to a gene; V was cut back by 1 base and J by 3 bases. The CDR3 runs to 15 residues. The CDR3 is CASSLVARGDTEAFF. In DNA, the CDR3 is TGTGCCAGCAGCTTAGTGGCCAGGGGGGACACTGAAGCTTTCTTT.

The CDR3 DNA follows: TGTGCCAGCGAAGGACTAGTGAATGAGCAGTTCTTC. Its protein is CASEGLVNEQFF. The chain combines TRBV2 with TRBJ2-1; 7 bases align to TRBD2. CDR3 length: 12 amino acids. Per germline, CDR1 SNHLY and CDR2 FYNNEI. The V gene end was trimmed by 8 bases and the J gene end by 7 bases; junction bases not matched to a gene: 5.

The rearrangement uses TRBV10-3 and TRBJ2-2, with a possible D match to TRBD2 (7 bases). Deletions cut 11 bases from V and 4 bases from J, with 14 bases between. The CDR3 contains 13 residues. Germline V lookup: CDR1 ENHRY, CDR2 SYGVKD. The DNA for the CDR3 is TGTGCCGGCAAGGGGGGGCCCACCGGGGAGCTGTTTTTT. Translating it yields CAGKGGPTGELFF.

The rearrangement uses TRBV28 and TRBJ2-3; 8 bases map to TRBD1. V lost 7 bases and J lost 0; bases outside the gene matches: 6. Germline V gene lookup returns CDR1 MDHEN and CDR2 SYDVKM. CDR3 length: 15 residues. The CDR3 DNA reads TGTGCCAGCACAGGGGGCGCGGTTAGCACAGATACGCAGTATTTT. Encoded protein: CASTGGAVSTDTQYF.

For the CDR3, the DNA is TGCGCCAGTCTTTCCGGGGAGCTGTTTTTT. As protein: CASLSGELFF. This sequence joins TRBV10-2 and TRBJ2-2; D ambiguous. The CDR3 has 10 residues. The germline CDR1 and CDR2 sequences are WSHSY and SAAADI. V was cut by 9 bases and J by 6 bases, with 5 bases left in between.

The chain links TRBV9 to TRBJ2-3; 13 positions agree with TRBD2. V lost 1 base and J lost 3; bases outside the gene matches: 5. This CDR3 region has 17 residues. Germline V gene sequence: CDR1 SGDLS, CDR2 YYNGEE. The CDR3 sequence is CASSVPGLAGRTDTQYF. CDR3 bases: TGTGCCAGCAGCGTACCGGGACTAGCGGGAAGGACAGATACGCAGTATTTT.

The chain combines TRBV6-5 with TRBJ2-1; TRBD1 matches at 7 bases. Germline V gene lookup returns CDR1 MNHEY and CDR2 SVGAGI. This CDR3 is built from 12 residues. CDR3 DNA: TGTGCAGGGGCGACAGGGCACAATGAGCAGTTCTTC. The encoded protein is CAGATGHNEQFF.

This chain links TRBV27 with TRBJ2-7; TRBD2 might be the D (6 bases). CDR1 is MNHEY and CDR2 is SMNVEV in the germline V gene (reference sequence). The CDR3 runs 14 residues. V was trimmed by 6 bases and J by 6 bases, leaving 18 bases between them. The CDR3 region has the DNA TGTGCCAGCAGGACTAGGGAGCCCCCCTTCGAGCAGTACTTC. Amino acids: CASRTREPPFEQYF.

As to this clone: Germline is not matched at one junction end, which may reflect a read error. V and J are TRBV18 and TRBJ1-2, with TRBD1 matching over 8 bases. Germline values: CDR1 KGHSH, CDR2 LQKENI. CDR3 length: 14 amino acids. This CDR3 reads CASSQGAANYGYTF. In DNA, the CDR3 is TGTGCCAGCTCCCAGGGGGCAGCTAATTATGGCTACACCTTC.

The rearrangement joins TRBV6-6 to TRBJ2-7; TRBD1 is a possible D gene (5 bases). This CDR3 has 14 residues. The germline V gene has CDR1 MNHNY and CDR2 SVGAGI (reference sequence). With 5 bases removed from V and 3 bases from J, the gap between germline ends came to 14 bases. As DNA, the CDR3 is TGTGCCAGCAGTCAAGGGGTTCTAATCTACGAGCAGTACTTC. Encoded protein: CASSQGVLIYEQYF.

The gene calls are TRBV4-1 and TRBJ2-7; D is perhaps TRBD1 (6 bases). Germline lookup yields CDR1 MGHRA and CDR2 YSYEKL. Trimming cost V 1 base and J 3 bases, with 16 bases left between them. This CDR3 spans 16 amino acids. The CDR3 DNA is TGCGCCAGCAGCCAAGGCCAATCCGGGACATACTACGAGCAGTACTTC. This encodes CASSQGQSGTYYEQYF.

J is TRBJ1-5 and V is TRBV21-1. TRBV21-1 is reported as a pseudogene. The CDR3 has 13 amino acids. Here the CDR3 reads CASSKGGDQPQHF. CDR3 bases: TGTGCCAGCAGCAAAGGCGGGGATCAGCCCCAGCATTTT.

The chain employs TRBV5-1 and TRBJ2-1; 9 positions agree with TRBD1. V lost 4 bases to trimming and J lost 8 bases; unmatched junction nucleotides: 7. CDR3 size: 14 residues. Germline CDR1 is SGHRS and CDR2 is YFSETQ. The CDR3: CASSPGTGLDEQFF. DNA of the CDR3: TGCGCCAGCAGCCCGGGGACAGGGTTAGATGAGCAGTTCTTC.

V gene TRBV7-9 combines with J gene TRBJ2-1, with TRBD2 as a possible D gene (5 bases). CDR1 is SEHNR, CDR2 FQNEAQ, per germline (reference sequence). The CDR3 loop spans 15 amino acids. The V and J ends lost 8 bases and 0 bases respectively, with 14 bases between them. The CDR3 nucleotides are TGTGCCAGCTCAGCCTGGGAGAGCTCCTACAATGAGCAGTTCTTC. This gives the protein CASSAWESSYNEQFF.

This chain connects TRBV29-1 to TRBJ2-2; TRBD2 is a possible D gene (6 bases). Trimming stripped 4 bases from V and 7 bases from J, with 13 bases between. Germline values: CDR1 SQVTM, CDR2 ANQGSEA. The CDR3 spans 13 residues. The CDR3 DNA follows: TGCAGCGTTGTGTTGCTGGAGGGCGGGGAGCTGTTTTTT. This gives the protein CSVVLLEGGELFF.

J is TRBJ2-1 and V is TRBV5-1, with a possible D match to TRBD2 (6 bases). V was trimmed by 7 bases and J by 5 bases, leaving 13 bases between them. Germline lookup yields CDR1 SGHRS and CDR2 YFSETQ. The CDR3 covers 13 residues. CDR3 nucleotide sequence: TGCGCCAGCGCGACTAGTTCCCACAATGAGCAGTTCTTC. It is translated as CASATSSHNEQFF.